The 22 T cell receptor beta chains in this list originate from one sample, sequenced in a study of cytomegalovirus exposure and HLA in healthy donors. 13 Jbeta primers and 60 Vbeta primers were used for the PCR. Sequenced by immunoSEQ multiplex PCR; TCRdb stores in-frame clones only, minus some. This table has approximately 150,000 clones, over 70% appearing once. Sequencing was carried out using PBMCs. The receptor source for this set is a man younger than 30 in good health and CMV-seropositive.

The chain has TRBV13 and TRBJ1-1; 10 positions agree with TRBD1. The CDR3 runs 14 residues. V lost 5 bases, J lost 11 bases, and 11 bases stayed unmatched. The germline V gene has CDR1 PRHDT and CDR2 FYEKMQ (reference sequence). The CDR3: CASSPRGQGSLAFF. For the CDR3, the DNA is TGTGCCAGCAGCCCAAGGGGACAGGGGAGTCTTGCTTTCTTT.

This chain joins TRBV6-5 and TRBJ1-6; no clear D. This CDR3 has 16 residues. V was clipped by 4 bases and J by 3 bases, with 13 bases between them. Germline loops: CDR1 MNHEY, CDR2 SVGAGI. The CDR3 sequence: CASSLYRDSYNSPLHF. The DNA for the CDR3 is TGTGCCAGCAGTTTGTACCGGGATAGCTATAATTCACCCCTCCACTTT.

This clone has more than one count but fewer than ten. The chain employs TRBV11-3 and TRBJ2-7; 8 bases are shared with TRBD2. CDR1 and CDR2 from the germline V gene are SGHNT and YENEEA. V gave up 10 bases and J gave up 4 bases; unmatched junction bases: 12. This CDR3 has 14 residues. CDR3 nucleotide sequence: TGTGCCATTCCGCGACGGGGGGGCCTGTACGAGCAGTACTTC. This gives the protein CAIPRRGGLYEQYF.

The chain uses TRBV6-1 and TRBJ1-5; the match to TRBD1 covers 7 bases. From germline, CDR1 is MNHNS and CDR2 SASEGT. There are 14 residues in the CDR3. V shed 7 bases, J shed 7 bases, and the junction held 10 bases outside the gene matches. In DNA, the CDR3 is TGTGCCAGCAACCCCTCAGGGGGTTGGCAGCCCCAGCATTTT. Translated: CASNPSGGWQPQHF.

This chain uses TRBV10-1 with TRBJ2-3; 7 bases are a match to TRBD2. With V trimmed by 3 bases and J by 5 bases, 8 bases remained unmatched. The length of the CDR3 is 15 residues. Germline CDR1 reads WNHNN; CDR2 reads SYGVQD (reference sequence). DNA of the CDR3: TGCGCCAGCAGTGATTCTGGGGGGGAAGGAGATACGCAGTATTTT. As protein: CASSDSGGEGDTQYF.

V usage is TRBV19 and J usage is TRBJ2-1, with TRBD2 matching 9 bases. The CDR3 is 14 residues long. Germline V gives CDR1 LNHDA, CDR2 SQIVND (reference sequence). The V segment lost 5 bases and the J segment 8 bases; nucleotides outside the gene matches: 7. CDR3 amino acids: CASSLQREDYEQFF. As DNA, the CDR3 is TGTGCCAGTAGTCTTCAGCGGGAGGACTATGAGCAGTTCTTC. Drawing the rest from reference TRBV19 and TRBJ2-1, the complete variable domain is DGGITQSPKYLFRKEGQNVTLSCEQNLNHDAMYWYRQDPGQGLRLIYYSQIVNDFQKGDIAEGYSVSREKKESFPLTVTSAQKNPTAFYLCASSLQREDYEQFFGPGTRLTVL.

Of note for this clone: The limits of the CDR3 on the DNA are not certain, so only TCRdb's listed CDR3 is given. The chain links TRBV7-2 to TRBJ2-5; the D call in the table, TRBD1, was not verified against the DNA. The CDR3 is 13 residues long, counting both termini. Looked up from germline, CDR1 is SGHTA and CDR2 is FQGNSA. CDR3 amino acids: CASSFIFGQGIYF.

The rearrangement links TRBV27 to TRBJ1-6; TRBD1 matches at 9 bases. Germline-derived CDR1 and CDR2 are MNHEY and SMNVEV (reference sequence). With V trimmed by 6 bases and J by 0 bases, 15 bases remained unmatched. The length of the CDR3 is 20 residues. The CDR3 loop reads CASSPLPGQGYSSYNSPLHF. The DNA of the CDR3 is TGTGCCAGCAGCCCCTTACCGGGACAGGGCTACAGCTCCTATAATTCACCCCTCCACTTT.

Here the CDR3 reads CASSLERVLSGNTIYF. The CDR3, as DNA: TGTGCCAGCAGCTTAGAGAGGGTACTCTCTGGAAACACCATATATTTT. This chain joins TRBV11-2 and TRBJ1-3; D call uncertain. V lost 0 bases and J 0 bases, leaving 9 bases between the germline ends. The CDR3 is 16 residues long. Germline V gives CDR1 SGHAT, CDR2 FQNNGV.

The chain joins TRBV27 to TRBJ1-1, with no clear D. This CDR3 spans 13 amino acids. Trimming removed 4 bases from V and 3 bases from J, with 9 bases in between. CDR1 is MNHEY, CDR2 SMNVEV, per germline (reference sequence). In DNA form, the CDR3 reads TGTGCCAGCAGTTCACGAAGAGACACTGAAGCTTTCTTT. Translated, it gives CASSSRRDTEAFF.

The CDR3 nucleotides are TGTGCCAGCAGTGGCTTACAGGGGGGGAGTGGCTACACCTTC. This sequence encodes CASSGLQGGSGYTF. The chain recombines TRBV2 with TRBJ1-2; TRBD1 agrees at 8 bases. The CDR3 spans 14 residues. The J segment lost 7 bases and the V segment lost 4 bases, leaving 8 bases of the junction unmatched. Germline V gene sequence: CDR1 SNHLY, CDR2 FYNNEI.

The chain uses TRBV4-2 and TRBJ2-1; TRBD2 matches at 8 bases. The CDR3 is 16 amino acids. Germline trimming cut 0 bases from V and 7 bases from J; bases unmatched to any gene: 8. Germline loops: CDR1 LGHNA, CDR2 YNFKEQ. The CDR3 DNA is TGTGCCAGCAGCCAAGATAAGGCGGGAGGTTGGAATGAGCAGTTCTTC. Translating gives CASSQDKAGGWNEQFF.

The V gene is TRBV7-2, the J gene TRBJ2-1; 7 bases line up with TRBD2. CDR1 SGHTA and CDR2 FQGNSA come from the germline V gene. This CDR3 has 17 residues. Unmatched junction bases numbered 7, after V lost 2 bases and J lost 0 bases. In DNA form, the CDR3 reads TGTGCCAGCAGCTTACCCCGGGACTACCTCTCCTACAATGAGCAGTTCTTC. Protein product: CASSLPRDYLSYNEQFF.

The chain uses TRBV10-3 and TRBJ2-7; no clear D gene. This CDR3 is built from 13 residues. The ends were cut back, 2 bases at V and 3 bases at J, with 8 bases in the middle. Looked up from germline, CDR1 is ENHRY and CDR2 is SYGVKD. CDR3: CAISEPNYYEQYF. In DNA form, the CDR3 reads TGTGCCATCAGTGAGCCAAACTACTACGAGCAGTACTTC.

The chain employs TRBV4-2 and TRBJ1-1; 7 bases are a match to TRBD1. V lost 4 bases and J lost 4; bases outside the gene matches: 12. This CDR3 contains 16 residues. CDR1 is LGHNA, CDR2 YNFKEQ, per germline. CDR3 loop: CASSLGTSTGRTEAFF. CDR3 nucleotide sequence: TGTGCCAGCAGCCTCGGGACTTCGACAGGGCGCACTGAAGCTTTCTTT.

CDR3 DNA sequence: TGTGCCAGCAGCGAGAACAGGGTTAGGACAGATACGCAGTATTTT. It translates to CASSENRVRTDTQYF. The chain joins TRBV9 to TRBJ2-3; a weak D match, TRBD1 (6 bases). From germline, CDR1 is SGDLS and CDR2 YYNGEE. V was trimmed by 3 bases and J by 3 bases, leaving 14 bases between them. This CDR3 has 15 amino acids.

The CDR3 DNA sequence: TGTGCCAGCAGTTTACGGGGACTATTGGATGAGCAGTTCTTC. It encodes CASSLRGLLDEQFF. This sequence joins TRBV27 and TRBJ2-1; 7 bases map to TRBD2. With V trimmed by 2 bases and J by 8 bases, 6 bases remained unmatched. The CDR3 loop spans 14 amino acids. The V gene's germline CDR1 is MNHEY and CDR2 SMNVEV (reference sequence).

The genes are TRBV29-1 and TRBJ1-5, with a possible D match to TRBD1 (6 bases). This CDR3 has 13 residues. Germline V CDR1 and CDR2: SQVTM, ANQGSEA. Trimming shortened V by 4 bases and J by 2 bases, and 9 bases separated the two germline ends. As DNA, the CDR3 is TGCAGCGTTGCAGGGGCGGGCAATCAGCCCCAGCATTTT. It yields the protein CSVAGAGNQPQHF.

The genes are TRBV7-2 and TRBJ2-7; no clear D. This CDR3 is 12 amino acids long. Trimming left V 2 bases short and J 2 bases short, with 4 bases between. Germline V gene sequence: CDR1 SGHTA, CDR2 FQGNSA. CDR3 residues: CASSLTAYEQYF. CDR3 DNA sequence: TGTGCCAGCAGCTTAACTGCCTACGAGCAGTACTTC.

Concerning this clone: Germline is not matched at one junction end, which may reflect a read error. The rearrangement links TRBV10-3 to TRBJ2-7, with 7 nucleotides matching TRBD2. The CDR3 contains 16 residues. The V gene's germline CDR1 is ENHRY and CDR2 SYGVKD. CDR3 in DNA: TGTGCCATCAGTGAGTCGGGGGGAGGGCCCTCCCACGAGCAGTACTTC. Amino acid sequence: CAISESGGGPSHEQYF.

The rearrangement uses TRBV11-2 and TRBJ2-3, with 9 bases identical to TRBD2. V was pared by 1 base and J by 2 bases, with 1 base of the junction left unmatched. The CDR3 extends over 15 amino acids. Germline V gene data show CDR1 as SGHAT and CDR2 as FQNNGV. The CDR3 nucleotides are TGTGCCAGCAGCTTAGTAGCGGGGGCCACAGATACGCAGTATTTT. The encoded protein is CASSLVAGATDTQYF.

The gene calls are TRBV4-3 and TRBJ2-2; D possibly corresponds to TRBD1 (5 bases). V was cut by 5 bases and J by 1 base, with 14 bases left in between. Germline CDR1 LGHNA, CDR2 YSLEER. The CDR3 spans 16 residues. The CDR3 protein is CASSKSGQGNTGELFF. CDR3 DNA sequence: TGCGCCAGCAGCAAAAGTGGGCAGGGGAACACCGGGGAGCTGTTTTTT.